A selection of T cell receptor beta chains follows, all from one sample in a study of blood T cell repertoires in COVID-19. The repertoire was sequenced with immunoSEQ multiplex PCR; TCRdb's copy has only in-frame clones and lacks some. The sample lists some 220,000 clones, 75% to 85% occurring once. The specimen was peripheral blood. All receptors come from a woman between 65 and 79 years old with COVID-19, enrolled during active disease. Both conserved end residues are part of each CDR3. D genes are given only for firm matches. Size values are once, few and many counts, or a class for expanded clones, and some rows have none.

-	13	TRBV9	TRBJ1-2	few	CASSVKGGDGYTF	TGTGCCAGCAGCGTAAAAGGGGGGGATGGCTACACCTTC
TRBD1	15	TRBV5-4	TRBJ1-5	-	CASSLQGVGNQPQHF	TGTGCCAGCAGCTTGCAGGGGGTCGGAAATCAGCCCCAGCATTTT
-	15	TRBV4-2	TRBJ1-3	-	CASSHPGNSGNTIYF	TGTGCCAGCAGCCACCCAGGAAACTCTGGAAACACCATATATTTT
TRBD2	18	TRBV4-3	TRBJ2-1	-	CASSLNPGTSGRGNEQFF	TGCGCCAGCAGCCTCAACCCCGGGACTAGCGGGAGGGGCAATGAGCAGTTCTTC
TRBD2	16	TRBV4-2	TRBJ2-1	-	CASSQDAAGALNEQFF	TGTGCCAGCAGCCAAGATGCAGCGGGAGCTCTCAATGAGCAGTTCTTC
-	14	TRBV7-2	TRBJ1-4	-	CASSAGSSPEKLFF	TGTGCCAGCAGCGCCGGGTCCTCCCCCGAAAAACTGTTTTTT
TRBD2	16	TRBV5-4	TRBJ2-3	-	CASNLGGVSPTDTQYF	TGTGCCAGCAACCTTGGGGGGGTCAGTCCCACAGATACGCAGTATTTT
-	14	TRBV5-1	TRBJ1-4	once	CASSSGSANEKLFF	TGCGCCAGCAGCTCAGGGTCGGCTAATGAAAAACTGTTTTTT
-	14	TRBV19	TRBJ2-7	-	CASSATVNNYEQYF	TGTGCCAGTAGTGCGACAGTAAACAACTACGAGCAGTACTTC
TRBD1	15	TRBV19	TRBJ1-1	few	CASNNRDRGGTEAFF	TGTGCCAGTAACAACAGGGACAGGGGCGGGACTGAAGCTTTCTTT
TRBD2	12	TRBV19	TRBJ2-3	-	CASSPSGDTQYF	TGTGCCAGTAGTCCTAGCGGGGATACGCAGTATTTT
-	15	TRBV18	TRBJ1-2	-	CASSPSQATFYGYTF	TGTGCCAGCTCACCAAGCCAGGCGACCTTCTATGGCTACACCTTC
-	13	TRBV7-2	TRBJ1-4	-	CASSPGSNEKLFF	TGTGCCAGCAGCCCCGGTTCTAATGAAAAACTGTTTTTT
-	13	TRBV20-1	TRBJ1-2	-	CSASSEGSHGYTF	TGCAGTGCTAGTTCCGAGGGCTCCCATGGCTACACCTTC
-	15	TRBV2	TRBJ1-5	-	CASSTWTSSNQPQHF	TGTGCCAGCAGTACTTGGACTTCTAGCAATCAGCCCCAGCATTTT
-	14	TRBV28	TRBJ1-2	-	CASSLTGGPYGYTF	TGTGCCAGCAGTTTAACAGGTGGGCCCTATGGCTACACCTTC
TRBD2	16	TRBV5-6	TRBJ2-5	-	CASSPGLAGWSETQYF	TGTGCCAGCAGCCCAGGACTAGCGGGATGGTCAGAGACCCAGTACTTC
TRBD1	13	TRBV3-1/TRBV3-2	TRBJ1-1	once	CASSQAGGLEAFF	TGTGCCAGCAGCCAGGCAGGGGGCCTTGAAGCTTTCTTT
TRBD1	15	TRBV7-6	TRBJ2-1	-	CASSLDRGNYNEQFF	TGTGCCAGCAGCTTGGACAGGGGAAACTACAATGAGCAGTTCTTC
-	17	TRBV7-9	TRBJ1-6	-	CASSLIVGGGFNSPLHF	TGTGCCAGCAGCTTAATTGTTGGGGGCGGTTTTAATTCACCCCTCCACTTT
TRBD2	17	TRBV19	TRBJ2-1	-	CASTTPGGQSTYNEQFF	TGTGCCAGTACCACACCGGGGGGTCAGAGCACCTACAATGAGCAGTTCTTC
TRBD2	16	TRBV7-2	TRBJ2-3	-	CASSLGLAGITDTQYF	TGTGCCAGCAGCTTAGGCCTAGCGGGAATCACAGATACGCAGTATTTT
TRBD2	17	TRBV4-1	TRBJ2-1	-	CASSQDKGTSKPDEQFF	TGCGCCAGCAGCCAAGATAAGGGGACTAGCAAACCGGATGAGCAGTTCTTC
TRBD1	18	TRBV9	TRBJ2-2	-	CASSVLPGGAGYTGELFF	TGTGCCAGCAGCGTACTTCCAGGGGGCGCGGGATATACCGGGGAGCTGTTTTTT
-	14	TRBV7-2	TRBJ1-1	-	CASSLVRGFTEAFF	TGTGCCAGCAGCTTAGTACGAGGGTTCACTGAAGCTTTCTTT
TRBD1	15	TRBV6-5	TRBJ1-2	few	CASSSTAGGWYGYTF	TGTGCCAGCAGTTCTACGGCAGGGGGCTGGTATGGCTACACCTTC
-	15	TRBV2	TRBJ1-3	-	CASSVLRSSGNTIYF	TGTGCCAGCAGTGTTCTAAGGAGCTCTGGAAACACCATATATTTT
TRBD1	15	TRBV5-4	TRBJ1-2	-	CASSQRGQGNYGYTF	TGTGCCAGCAGCCAACGTGGACAGGGGAACTATGGCTACACCTTC
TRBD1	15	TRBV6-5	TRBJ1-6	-	CASSSAGTDNSPLHF	TGTGCCAGCAGTTCAGCCGGGACAGACAATTCACCCCTCCACTTT
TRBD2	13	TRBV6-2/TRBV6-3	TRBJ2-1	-	CASSLAGTLGEFF	TGTGCCAGCAGTCTAGCGGGAACCCTAGGCGAGTTCTTC
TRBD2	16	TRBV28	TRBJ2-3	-	CASSRGLAGGGDTQYF	TGTGCCAGCAGCCGGGGACTAGCGGGAGGCGGGGATACGCAGTATTTT
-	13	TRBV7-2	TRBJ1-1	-	CASSFARNTEAFF	TGTGCCAGCAGCTTCGCCAGAAACACTGAAGCTTTCTTT
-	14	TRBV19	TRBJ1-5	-	CASSIVWGGQPQHF	TGTGCCAGTAGTATAGTCTGGGGCGGTCAGCCCCAGCATTTT
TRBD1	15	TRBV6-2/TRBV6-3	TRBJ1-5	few	CASSYSTGSDQPQHF	TGTGCCAGCAGTTACTCGACAGGGAGTGACCAGCCCCAGCATTTT
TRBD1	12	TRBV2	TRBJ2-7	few	CASSGTGVEQYF	TGTGCCAGCAGTGGAACAGGGGTCGAGCAGTACTTC
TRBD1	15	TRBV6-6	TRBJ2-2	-	CASRIGQGESGELFF	TGTGCCAGCAGGATAGGACAGGGAGAGAGCGGGGAGCTGTTTTTT
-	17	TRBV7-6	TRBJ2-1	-	CASSSDKRGFGYNEQFF	TGTGCCAGCAGCTCGGATAAAAGGGGCTTTGGCTACAATGAGCAGTTCTTC
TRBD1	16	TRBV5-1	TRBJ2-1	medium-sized	CASSQTAGTGSNEQFF	TGCGCCAGCAGCCAAACCGCCGGGACAGGGAGTAATGAGCAGTTCTTC
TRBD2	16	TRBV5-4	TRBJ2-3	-	CASSPGLAGHTDTQYF	TGTGCCAGCAGCCCTGGACTAGCGGGTCACACAGATACGCAGTATTTT
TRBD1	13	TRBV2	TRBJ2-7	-	CASSLQGAYEQYF	TGTGCCAGCAGTCTGCAGGGGGCCTACGAGCAGTACTTC
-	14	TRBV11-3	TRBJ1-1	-	CASSPSAGNTEAFF	TGTGCCAGCAGCCCGTCTGCAGGGAATACTGAAGCTTTCTTT
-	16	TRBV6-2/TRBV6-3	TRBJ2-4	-	CASSGTSTGAKNIQYF	TGTGCCAGCAGTGGAACCTCGACGGGAGCCAAAAACATTCAGTACTTC
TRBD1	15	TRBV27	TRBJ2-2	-	CASSLDRAYTGELFF	TGTGCCAGCAGTCTGGACAGGGCGTACACCGGGGAGCTGTTTTTT
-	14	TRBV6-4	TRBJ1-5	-	CATRFQGKNQPQHF	TGTGCCACTCGATTCCAGGGGAAAAATCAGCCCCAGCATTTT
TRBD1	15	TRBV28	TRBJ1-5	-	CASSAGQGINQPQHF	TGTGCCAGCAGTGCGGGACAGGGGATAAATCAGCCCCAGCATTTT
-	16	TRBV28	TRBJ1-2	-	CASSSAGLFTNYGYTF	TGTGCCAGCAGTTCGGCGGGACTTTTCACTAACTATGGCTACACCTTC